This T cell receptor (beta chain) came from a study of identical twins. A universal primer site arose from template switching, and cDNA bore unique molecular identifiers. TCRdb called the 5' RACE reads again in MiXCR, with one record for every CDR3 protein. The sample records under 500,000 distinct CDR3 sequences, roughly 13% being singletons. This clonotype has a handful of counts. Its specificity is not known. Germline lookup yields CDR1 SGHRS and CDR2 YFSETQ. Trimming removed 1 base at V and 1 base at J, with 13 bases between. The CDR3 length is 16 residues. Notes on the study in general: A lower insertion count was a feature of abundant cord blood beta clonotypes, with no such feature in memory repertoires. Recombination models fit unrelated individuals' TCR alpha sharing but underestimated twins'.

The same data also went into a second study, on yellow fever vaccine responses in identical twins.

Sequencing was performed on CD4+ T cells sorted from blood. The TCR was taken from a woman aged 18-29 years in good health. J is TRBJ2-3 and V is TRBV5-1; D is perhaps TRBD1 or TRBD2 (5 bases each). The CDR3 spells CASSLWGTAGTDTQYF. The CDR3 nucleotides are TGCGCCAGCAGCTTGTGGGGGACGGCGGGCACAGATACGCAGTATTTT.